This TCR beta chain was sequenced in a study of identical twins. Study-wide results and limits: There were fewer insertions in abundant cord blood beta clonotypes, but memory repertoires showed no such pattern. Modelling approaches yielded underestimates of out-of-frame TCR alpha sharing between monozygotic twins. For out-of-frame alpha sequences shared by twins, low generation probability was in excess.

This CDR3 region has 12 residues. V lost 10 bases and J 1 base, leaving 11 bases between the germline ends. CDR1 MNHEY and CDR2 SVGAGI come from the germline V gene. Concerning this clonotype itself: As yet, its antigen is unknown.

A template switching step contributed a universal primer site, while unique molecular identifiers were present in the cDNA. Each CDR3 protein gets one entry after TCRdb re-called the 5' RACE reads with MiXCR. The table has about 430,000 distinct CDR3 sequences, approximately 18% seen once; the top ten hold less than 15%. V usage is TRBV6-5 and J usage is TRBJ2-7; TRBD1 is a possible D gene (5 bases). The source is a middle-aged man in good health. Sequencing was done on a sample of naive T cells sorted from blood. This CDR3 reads CATLGPSYEQYF. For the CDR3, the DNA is TGTGCCACTTTGGGGCCGTCCTACGAGCAGTACTTC.